This T cell receptor beta chain stems from a study of T cell repertoires in cytomegalovirus infection. Across the whole study: CMV infection and matching HLA type were both indicated by public TCR beta signatures. Study-wide results and caveats: Summed public TCR beta family frequency identified CMV carriers bearing the relevant HLA. HLA-C-restricted TCR beta clonotypes specific for CMV led the ex vivo response.

As to this clonotype: Its antigen remains unknown. It may be a read error: a sequence one base away is much more abundant.

The germline CDR1 and CDR2 sequences are SGHVS and FQNEAQ. This CDR3 comprises 11 residues. TCRdb called the reads again in MiXCR, with one record for every CDR3 protein. In the table there are about 100,000 distinct CDR3 sequences, about 25% of which are singletons. The receptor's source is a human donor in good health (CMV status not recorded). Some clones in this sample may be carry-over from other donors' samples. The sequenced sample was CD8+ T cells from PBMCs. The rearrangement joins TRBV7-8 to TRBJ2-2; tentatively, D is TRBD2 (6 bases). CDR3 DNA sequence: TGTGCCAGCAGCCGACCGGGGGAGCTGTTGTTT. Translation: CASSRPGELLF.